This TCR beta chain is from a study of blood T cell repertoires in COVID-19. Study-wide background: PBMCs, B-cell-depleted T cells, or T cells provided the cDNA or gDNA that made up the material.

The CDR3 length is 17 residues. Germline values: CDR1 ENHRY, CDR2 SYGVKD. Trimming cost V 3 bases and J 2 bases; bases outside gene matches: 6. How the authors handled the data: Estimates of nucleated cell counts were drawn from the amplification of reference gene primers. Assay used: immunoSEQ multiplex PCR; TCRdb lists only in-frame clones, some missing. Clone size and the V and J calls come from that table; the DNA yielded D and trimming. The sample includes 100,000 to 120,000 clones, 75% to 85% of them seen just once. Sequences were obtained from peripheral blood. The chain carries TRBV10-3 and TRBJ2-2; 10 positions match TRBD1. The TCR sequence derives from a woman aged 70-85 years with acute or convalescent COVID-19. The CDR3 loop reads CAISELGTGVNTGELFF. DNA for the CDR3: TGTGCCATCAGTGAATTAGGGACAGGGGTCAACACCGGGGAGCTGTTTTTT.